These T cell receptor beta chains were read from a single sample in a study of blood T cell repertoires in COVID-19. Method: immunoSEQ multiplex PCR; TCRdb's copy keeps in-frame clones and lacks some. Of roughly 190,000 clones in the sample, more than 75% are singletons; the top ten hold approximately 16%. Sequenced material: PBMCs or T cells enriched from blood (not recorded which). Every receptor here comes from a woman aged 50 to 60 with acute COVID-19. CDR3s leave out the opening cysteine and the closing phenylalanine or tryptophan. The order of the fields is CDR3 protein, V gene, J gene.

cdr3_aa: ASSSLGMGGDTIY
v_call: TRBV7-2
j_call: TRBJ1-3

cdr3_aa: ASSSTGGSNQPQH
v_call: TRBV5-1
j_call: TRBJ1-5

cdr3_aa: ASSRTGPEAPLH
v_call: TRBV6-5
j_call: TRBJ1-6

cdr3_aa: ASTPGQVVGSPLH
v_call: TRBV19
j_call: TRBJ1-6

cdr3_aa: ATALVGEETQY
v_call: TRBV12-3/TRBV12-4
j_call: TRBJ2-5

cdr3_aa: SVERDRSTDTQY
v_call: TRBV29-1
j_call: TRBJ2-3

cdr3_aa: ASSYSIIRGNSPLH
v_call: TRBV6-5
j_call: TRBJ1-6

cdr3_aa: ASSSPGQKQF
v_call: TRBV7-2
j_call: TRBJ2-1

cdr3_aa: ASSESSGTGNNEQF
v_call: TRBV10-2
j_call: TRBJ2-1

cdr3_aa: ASSYVEGSYNEQF
v_call: TRBV6-5
j_call: TRBJ2-1

cdr3_aa: ASSSWQGSDTQY
v_call: TRBV4-1
j_call: TRBJ2-3

cdr3_aa: ATSRQRTGGGYGYT
v_call: TRBV15
j_call: TRBJ1-2

cdr3_aa: ASSGQGGSGNTIY
v_call: TRBV2
j_call: TRBJ1-3

cdr3_aa: ASSGTGGYNEQF
v_call: TRBV19
j_call: TRBJ2-1

cdr3_aa: ASSLRTGLEKLF
v_call: TRBV3-1/TRBV3-2
j_call: TRBJ1-4

cdr3_aa: ASSWGGGAGVPDTQY
v_call: TRBV7-6
j_call: TRBJ2-3

cdr3_aa: ASKKGAGYT
v_call: TRBV19
j_call: TRBJ1-2

cdr3_aa: ASSSNRGWTDTQY
v_call: TRBV11-2
j_call: TRBJ2-3

cdr3_aa: ASSQGAGGYT
v_call: TRBV6-5
j_call: TRBJ1-2

cdr3_aa: ARSPTPRYNEQF
v_call: TRBV5-3
j_call: TRBJ2-1

cdr3_aa: ASSPEGQGEQF
v_call: TRBV5-1
j_call: TRBJ2-1

cdr3_aa: ASSVALLAGGPGGELF
v_call: TRBV9
j_call: TRBJ2-2

cdr3_aa: ASSQGTGDYGYT
v_call: TRBV7-3
j_call: TRBJ1-2

cdr3_aa: ASSAQTGANTIY
v_call: TRBV19
j_call: TRBJ1-3

cdr3_aa: ASSLTSGGDEQF
v_call: TRBV3-1/TRBV3-2
j_call: TRBJ2-1

cdr3_aa: ASRPPDRELF
v_call: TRBV11-2
j_call: TRBJ2-2

cdr3_aa: ASSWGDTGELF
v_call: TRBV12-3/TRBV12-4
j_call: TRBJ2-2

cdr3_aa: AWSAGQGNTDTQY
v_call: TRBV30
j_call: TRBJ2-3

cdr3_aa: ASRDNTGGTEAF
v_call: TRBV3-1/TRBV3-2
j_call: TRBJ1-1

cdr3_aa: ASSQGQVWRETQY
v_call: TRBV7-7
j_call: TRBJ2-5

cdr3_aa: AWSVRLAGGGQF
v_call: TRBV30
j_call: TRBJ2-1

cdr3_aa: ASSTGGSSPLH
v_call: TRBV19
j_call: TRBJ1-6

cdr3_aa: ASRSQGGGDTGELF
v_call: TRBV5-4
j_call: TRBJ2-2

cdr3_aa: ASSPPTSGGDTDTQY
v_call: TRBV7-6
j_call: TRBJ2-3

cdr3_aa: ASSQESSGGSDTQY
v_call: TRBV4-2
j_call: TRBJ2-3

cdr3_aa: ASSPGEEGPAGELF
v_call: TRBV7-6
j_call: TRBJ2-2

cdr3_aa: ASSLMVGQDNSPLH
v_call: TRBV18
j_call: TRBJ1-6

cdr3_aa: ASSSLWQTSGNTIY
v_call: TRBV6-5
j_call: TRBJ1-3

cdr3_aa: ASSERSRMNTEAF
v_call: TRBV2
j_call: TRBJ1-1

cdr3_aa: ASSVEDMRGTEAF
v_call: TRBV9
j_call: TRBJ1-1

cdr3_aa: ASSPTPRVHEQF
v_call: TRBV18
j_call: TRBJ2-1

cdr3_aa: AWTGGFNQPQH
v_call: TRBV30
j_call: TRBJ1-5

cdr3_aa: ASSPSPGTGNTIY
v_call: TRBV7-7
j_call: TRBJ1-3

cdr3_aa: ASSRAGYTEAF
v_call: TRBV12-3/TRBV12-4
j_call: TRBJ1-1

cdr3_aa: ASSLSHGGNYGYT
v_call: TRBV28
j_call: TRBJ1-2